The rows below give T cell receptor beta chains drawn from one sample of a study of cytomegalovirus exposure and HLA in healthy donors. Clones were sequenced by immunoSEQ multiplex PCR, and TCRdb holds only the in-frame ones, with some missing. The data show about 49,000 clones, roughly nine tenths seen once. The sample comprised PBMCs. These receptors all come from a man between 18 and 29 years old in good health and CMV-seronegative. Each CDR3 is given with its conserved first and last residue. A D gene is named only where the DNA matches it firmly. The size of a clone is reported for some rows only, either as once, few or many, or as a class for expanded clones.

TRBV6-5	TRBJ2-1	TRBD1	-	TGTGCCAGCAGTACCGGACAGGCCCAAGGGAATGAGCAGTTCTTC	CASSTGQAQGNEQFF
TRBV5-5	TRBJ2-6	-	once	TGTGCCAGCAGCTTCGCAACAGGGTTCTCTGGGGCCAACGTCCTGACTTTC	CASSFATGFSGANVLTF
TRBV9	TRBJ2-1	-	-	TGTGCCAGCAGCGTAGGGGCTAGCTTGAGCGCCTACAATGAGCAGTTCTTC	CASSVGASLSAYNEQFF
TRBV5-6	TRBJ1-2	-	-	TGTGCCAGCAGCTTGAACAGGGAGGGCTACACCTTC	CASSLNREGYTF
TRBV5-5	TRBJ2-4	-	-	TGTGCCAGCAGCTTGGACCCACTGGGGCCGGTCGGGAACATTCAGTACTTC	CASSLDPLGPVGNIQYF
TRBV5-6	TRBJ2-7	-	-	TGTGCCAGCAGCCCCTACGGGAAGTCCCGGGAGCAGTACTTC	CASSPYGKSREQYF
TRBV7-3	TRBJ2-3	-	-	TGTGCCAGCAGCTTAACTTTCCCGTTTGTGACAACTAGCACAGATACGCAGTATTTT	CASSLTFPFVTTSTDTQYF
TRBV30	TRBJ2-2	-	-	TGTGCCTTTTCAGGGGCCGGGGAGCTGTTTTTT	CAFSGAGELFF
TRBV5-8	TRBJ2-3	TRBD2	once	TGTGCCAGCAGCTTGGGACTAGCGGCAAGCACAGATACGCAGTATTTT	CASSLGLAASTDTQYF
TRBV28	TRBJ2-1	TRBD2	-	TGTGCCAGCAGTTTCGGGAGACTAGCGGGAAACAATGAGCAGTTCTTC	CASSFGRLAGNNEQFF
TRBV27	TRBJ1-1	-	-	TGTGCCAGCAGTTTATCTCGGGGAAACACTGAAGCTTTCTTT	CASSLSRGNTEAFF
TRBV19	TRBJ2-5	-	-	TGTGCCAGTAGTCCCCCCGGGACTTCCCCGTACTTC	CASSPPGTSPYF
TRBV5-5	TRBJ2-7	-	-	TGTGCCAGCAGCCTCTATACCACTTACGAGCAGTACTTC	CASSLYTTYEQYF
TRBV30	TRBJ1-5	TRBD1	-	TGTGCCTGGAACAACGGAGGGGGCATTAGCCAGCCCCAGCATTTT	CAWNNGGGISQPQHF
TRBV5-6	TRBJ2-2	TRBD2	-	TGTGCCAGCAGCGACGCGCGGGCGGGAGTTCGCACCGGGGAGCTGTTTTTT	CASSDARAGVRTGELFF
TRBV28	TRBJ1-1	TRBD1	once	TGTGCCAGCAGTCAGGACAGGGCCGCTTTCTTT	CASSQDRAAFF